This entry concerns a single T cell receptor (beta chain). Its antigen remains unidentified. Other nucleotide sequences in the sample specify the same CDR3. Clones were read by immunoSEQ multiplex PCR, and TCRdb kept only the in-frame ones, dropping some. The sample has about 14,000 clones, about 85% seen once. This CDR3 comprises 13 residues. V lost 5 bases to trimming and J lost 2 bases, with 10 bases between them. Germline CDR1 reads SNHLY; CDR2 reads FYNNEI. The treatment denotes: AdE1-LMPpoly-expanded autologous EBV-specific T-cell therapy followed by anti-PD-1 nivolumab. These data belong to a study of EBV T-cell therapy then PD-1 blockade in nasopharyngeal carcinoma.

J is TRBJ2-7 and V is TRBV2; no definite D call. The sequences come from CD8+ T cells from blood, collected around day 99 from a patient whose treatment included autologous EBV-specific T cells and nivolumab. The clonotype was recovered from a man between 35 and 55 years old with nasopharyngeal carcinoma. The CDR3 nucleotides read TGTGCCAGCAGTTTCGGATTTACCTACGAGCAGTACTTC. As protein: CASSFGFTYEQYF.